This TCR beta chain is drawn from a study of T cell responses to AZD1222 COVID-19 vaccine. In its sample, this clone was seen once. Its cognate antigen is unknown. Second-dose schedules of about 4 or about 12 weeks were combined. Findings and limits, study-wide: The repertoires were collected only after the peak T cell response.

The CDR3 contains 15 residues. Germline CDR1 and CDR2: SEHNR and FQNEAQ (reference sequence). V shed 3 bases and J 7 bases; nucleotides not matched to a gene: 4. Sequencing used immunoSEQ multiplex PCR; TCRdb keeps in-frame clones, though not all of them. This repertoire shows 65,000 to 85,000 clones, roughly 80% found once; its top ten account for roughly an eighth. The receptor comes from an adult who received the AZD1222 COVID-19 vaccine. The chain combines TRBV7-9 with TRBJ2-2, with 11 bases aligning to TRBD2. Sample: peripheral blood, taken 28 days after the second AZD1222 dose. The CDR3 region is CASSFGTSGIGELFF. The CDR3, as DNA: TGTGCCAGCAGCTTCGGGACTAGCGGTATCGGGGAGCTGTTTTTT. The entire variable domain, with the rest obtained from reference TRBV7-9 and TRBJ2-2, is as follows: DTGVSQNPRHKITKRGQNVTFRCDPISEHNRLYWYRQTLGQGPEFLTYFQNEAQLEKSRLLSDRFSAERPKGSFSTLEIQRTEQGDSAMYLCASSFGTSGIGELFFGEGSRLTVL.